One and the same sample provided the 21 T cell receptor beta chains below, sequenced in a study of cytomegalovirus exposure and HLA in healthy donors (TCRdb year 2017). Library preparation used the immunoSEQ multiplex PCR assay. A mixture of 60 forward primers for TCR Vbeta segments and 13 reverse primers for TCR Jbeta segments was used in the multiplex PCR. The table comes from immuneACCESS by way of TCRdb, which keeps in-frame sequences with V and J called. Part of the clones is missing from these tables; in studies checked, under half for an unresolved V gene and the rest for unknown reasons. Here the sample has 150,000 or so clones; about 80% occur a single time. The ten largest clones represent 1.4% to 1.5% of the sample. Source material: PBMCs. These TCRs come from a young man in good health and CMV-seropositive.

The CDR3 region has the DNA TGTGCCAGCCACCCCGCCCCGGGACTAGCAAGTCCTGAGCAGTTCTTC. Translating it yields CASHPAPGLASPEQFF. V gene TRBV11-1 combines with J gene TRBJ2-1, with TRBD2 matching 9 bases. The CDR3 totals 16 residues. Trimming at V came to 8 bases and at J to 9 bases, leaving 17 bases not matched to a gene. Germline V gene sequence: CDR1 SGHAT, CDR2 FQDESV (reference sequence).

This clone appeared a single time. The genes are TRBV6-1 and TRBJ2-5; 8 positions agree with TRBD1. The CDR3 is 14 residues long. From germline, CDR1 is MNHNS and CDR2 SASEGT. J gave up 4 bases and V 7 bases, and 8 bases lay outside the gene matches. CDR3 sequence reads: CASKTQGTGETQYF. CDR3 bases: TGTGCCAGCAAAACACAGGGGACAGGAGAGACCCAGTACTTC.

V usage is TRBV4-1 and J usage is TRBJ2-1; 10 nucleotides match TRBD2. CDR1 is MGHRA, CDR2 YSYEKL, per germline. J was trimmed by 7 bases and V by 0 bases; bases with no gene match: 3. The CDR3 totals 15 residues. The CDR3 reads CASSQEGLALNEQFF. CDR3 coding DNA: TGCGCCAGCAGCCAAGAGGGACTAGCGCTGAATGAGCAGTTCTTC.

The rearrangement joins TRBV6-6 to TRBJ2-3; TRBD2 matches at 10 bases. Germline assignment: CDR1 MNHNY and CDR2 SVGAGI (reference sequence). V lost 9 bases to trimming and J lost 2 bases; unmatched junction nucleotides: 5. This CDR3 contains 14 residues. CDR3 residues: CASRGLAYTDTQYF. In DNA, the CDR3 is TGTGCCAGTCGGGGACTAGCGTACACAGATACGCAGTATTTT.

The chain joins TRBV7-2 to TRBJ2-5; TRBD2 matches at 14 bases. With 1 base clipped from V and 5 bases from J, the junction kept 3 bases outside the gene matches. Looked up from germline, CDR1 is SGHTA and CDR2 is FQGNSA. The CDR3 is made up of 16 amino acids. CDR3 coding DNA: TGTGCCAGCAGCTTAGGACTAGCGGGGGGGCGTGAGACCCAGTACTTC. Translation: CASSLGLAGGRETQYF.

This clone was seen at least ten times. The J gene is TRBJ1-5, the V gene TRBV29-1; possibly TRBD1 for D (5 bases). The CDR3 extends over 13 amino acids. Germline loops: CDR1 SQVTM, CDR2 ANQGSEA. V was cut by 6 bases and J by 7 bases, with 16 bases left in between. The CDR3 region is CSVGGGREQPQHF. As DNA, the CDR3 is TGCAGCGTCGGTGGGGGGAGAGAACAGCCCCAGCATTTT.

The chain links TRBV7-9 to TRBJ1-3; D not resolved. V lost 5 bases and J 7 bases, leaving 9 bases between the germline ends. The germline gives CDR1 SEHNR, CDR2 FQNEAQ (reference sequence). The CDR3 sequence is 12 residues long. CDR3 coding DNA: TGTGCCAGCAGCCCCGCCCGGAACACCATATATTTT. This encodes CASSPARNTIYF.

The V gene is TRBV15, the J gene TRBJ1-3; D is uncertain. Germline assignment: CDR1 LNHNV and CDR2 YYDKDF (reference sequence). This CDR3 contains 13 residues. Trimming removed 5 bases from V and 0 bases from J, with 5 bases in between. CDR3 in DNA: TGTGCCACCAGCCTGAGCTCTGGAAACACCATATATTTT. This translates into CATSLSSGNTIYF.

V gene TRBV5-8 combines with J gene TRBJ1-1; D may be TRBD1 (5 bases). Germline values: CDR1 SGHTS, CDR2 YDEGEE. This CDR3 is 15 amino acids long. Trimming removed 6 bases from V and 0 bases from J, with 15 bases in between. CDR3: CASKPRGGLNTEAFF. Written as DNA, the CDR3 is TGTGCCAGCAAGCCACGGGGGGGGTTGAACACTGAAGCTTTCTTT.

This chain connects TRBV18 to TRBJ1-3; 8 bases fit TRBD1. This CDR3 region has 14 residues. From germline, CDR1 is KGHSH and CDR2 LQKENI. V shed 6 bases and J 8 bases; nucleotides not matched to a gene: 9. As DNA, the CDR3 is TGTGCCAGCTCTCTCCGGACAGGGATCGACACCATATATTTT. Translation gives CASSLRTGIDTIYF.

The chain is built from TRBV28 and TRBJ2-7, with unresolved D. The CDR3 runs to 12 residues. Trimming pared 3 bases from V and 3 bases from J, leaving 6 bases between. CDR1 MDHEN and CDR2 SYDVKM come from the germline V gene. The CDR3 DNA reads TGTGCCAGCAGTTTCATCGGCTACGAGCAGTACTTC. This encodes CASSFIGYEQYF.

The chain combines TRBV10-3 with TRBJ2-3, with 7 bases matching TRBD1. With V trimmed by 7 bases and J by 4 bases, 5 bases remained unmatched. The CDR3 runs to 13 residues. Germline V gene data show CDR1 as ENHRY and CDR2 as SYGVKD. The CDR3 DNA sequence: TGTGCCATCACGGGGCAGGGGGCAGATACGCAGTATTTT. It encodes CAITGQGADTQYF.

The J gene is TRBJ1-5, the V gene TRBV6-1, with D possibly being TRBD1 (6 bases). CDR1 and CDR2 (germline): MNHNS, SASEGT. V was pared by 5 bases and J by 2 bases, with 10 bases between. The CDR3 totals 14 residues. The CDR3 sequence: CASSLRGGNQPQHF. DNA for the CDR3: TGTGCCAGCAGTCTCAGGGGAGGCAATCAGCCCCAGCATTTT.

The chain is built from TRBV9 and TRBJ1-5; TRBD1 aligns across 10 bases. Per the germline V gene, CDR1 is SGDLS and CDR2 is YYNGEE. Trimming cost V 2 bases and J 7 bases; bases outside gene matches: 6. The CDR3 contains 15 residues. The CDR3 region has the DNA TGTGCCAGCAGCGTGACAGGGGGCGCGGTGCAGCCCCAGCATTTT. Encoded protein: CASSVTGGAVQPQHF.

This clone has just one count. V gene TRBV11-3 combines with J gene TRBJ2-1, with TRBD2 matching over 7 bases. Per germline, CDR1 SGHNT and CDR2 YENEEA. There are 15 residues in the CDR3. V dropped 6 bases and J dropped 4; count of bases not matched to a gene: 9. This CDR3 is CASRPGSGNYNEQFF. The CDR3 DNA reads TGTGCCAGCAGGCCTGGGAGCGGGAATTACAATGAGCAGTTCTTC.

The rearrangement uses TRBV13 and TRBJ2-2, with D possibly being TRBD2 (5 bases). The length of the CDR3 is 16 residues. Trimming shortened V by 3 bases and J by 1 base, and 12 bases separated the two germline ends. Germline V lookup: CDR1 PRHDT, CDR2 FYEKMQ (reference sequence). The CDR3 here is CASSFLSGRNTGELFF. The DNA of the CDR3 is TGTGCCAGCAGCTTCCTGAGTGGGAGGAACACCGGGGAGCTGTTTTTT.

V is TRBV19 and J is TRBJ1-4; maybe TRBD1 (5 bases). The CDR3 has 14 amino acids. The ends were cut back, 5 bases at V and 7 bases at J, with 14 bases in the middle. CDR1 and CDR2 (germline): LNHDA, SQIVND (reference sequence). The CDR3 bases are TGTGCCAGTAGTTCCAGACTGGGGCGTGAAAAACTGTTTTTT. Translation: CASSSRLGREKLFF.

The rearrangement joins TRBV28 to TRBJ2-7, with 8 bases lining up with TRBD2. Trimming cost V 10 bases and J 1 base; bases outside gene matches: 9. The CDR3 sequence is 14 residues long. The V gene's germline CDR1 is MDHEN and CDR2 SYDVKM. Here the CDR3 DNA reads TGTGCCACCGAATCCTTAGCGGGATCCTACGAGCAGTACTTC. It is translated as CATESLAGSYEQYF.

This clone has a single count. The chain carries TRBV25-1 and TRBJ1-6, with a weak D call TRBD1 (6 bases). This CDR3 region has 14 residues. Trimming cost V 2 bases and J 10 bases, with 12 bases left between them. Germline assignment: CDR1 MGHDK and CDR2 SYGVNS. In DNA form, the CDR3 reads TGTGCCAGCAGTGAACAAGGGGGGGCCTCACCCCTCCACTTT. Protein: CASSEQGGASPLHF.

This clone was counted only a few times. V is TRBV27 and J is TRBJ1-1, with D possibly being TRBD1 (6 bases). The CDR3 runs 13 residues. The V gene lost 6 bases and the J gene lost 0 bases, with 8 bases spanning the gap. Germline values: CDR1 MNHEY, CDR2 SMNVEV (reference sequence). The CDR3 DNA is TGTGCCAGCAGCGGGGACATGAACACTGAAGCTTTCTTT. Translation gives CASSGDMNTEAFF.

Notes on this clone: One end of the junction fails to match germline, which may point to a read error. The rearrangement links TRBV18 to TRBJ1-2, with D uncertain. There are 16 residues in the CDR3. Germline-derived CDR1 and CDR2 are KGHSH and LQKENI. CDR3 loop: CASLPQVGVLNYGYTF. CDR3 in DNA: TGTGCCAGCTTACCACAAGTCGGGGTTTTGAACTATGGCTACACCTTC. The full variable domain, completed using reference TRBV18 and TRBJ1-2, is NAGVMQNPRHLVRRRGQEARLRCSPMKGHSHVYWYRQLPEEGLKFMVYLQKENIIDESGMPKERFSAEFPKEGPSILRIQQVVRGDSAAYFCASLPQVGVLNYGYTFGSGTRLTVV.